The rows below give T cell receptor beta chains drawn from one sample of a study of T cells in localized non-small cell lung cancer. Clones were sequenced by immunoSEQ multiplex PCR, and TCRdb holds only the in-frame ones, with some missing. The table records 30,000 to 40,000 clones, roughly 80% of them present only once. The starting material was peripheral blood, obtained before any cancer treatment. The receptors shown here come from a male donor aged 60 or older with stage III squamous cell lung carcinoma. Each CDR3 is given with its conserved first and last residue. Fields, in order: clone size, D gene, J gene, V gene, CDR3 protein, CDR3 DNA. A D gene is named only where the DNA matches it firmly. The listing skips clone size in some rows; elsewhere it reads once, few, many or a size class.

clone size: -
D gene: -
J gene: TRBJ1-1
V gene: TRBV4-1
CDR3 protein: CASSQGGRENTEAFF
CDR3 DNA: TGCGCCAGCAGCCAAGGCGGTCGGGAAAACACTGAAGCTTTCTTT

clone size: -
D gene: -
J gene: TRBJ1-5
V gene: TRBV11-2
CDR3 protein: CASSLGGPQPQHF
CDR3 DNA: TGTGCCAGCAGCCTGGGGGGGCCCCAGCCCCAGCATTTT

clone size: -
D gene: TRBD1
J gene: TRBJ1-1
V gene: TRBV27
CDR3 protein: CASSKTGTGYEAFF
CDR3 DNA: TGTGCCAGCAGTAAAACCGGGACAGGGTATGAAGCTTTCTTT

clone size: -
D gene: TRBD2
J gene: TRBJ2-3
V gene: TRBV6-4
CDR3 protein: CASSQFPLAGGKDTQYF
CDR3 DNA: TGTGCCAGCAGCCAGTTCCCTTTAGCGGGGGGCAAGGATACGCAGTATTTT

clone size: -
D gene: TRBD2
J gene: TRBJ2-7
V gene: TRBV7-2
CDR3 protein: CASSSVLPGRGLTPHEQYF
CDR3 DNA: TGTGCCAGCAGCTCAGTCCTCCCCGGGAGGGGCTTGACCCCCCACGAGCAGTACTTC

clone size: -
D gene: -
J gene: TRBJ1-4
V gene: TRBV11-2
CDR3 protein: CASSARTGEKLFF
CDR3 DNA: TGTGCCAGCAGCGCACGGACGGGAGAAAAACTGTTTTTT

clone size: -
D gene: TRBD1
J gene: TRBJ1-1
V gene: TRBV19
CDR3 protein: CASSKTGTGNPEAFF
CDR3 DNA: TGTGCCAGTAGTAAGACCGGGACAGGGAATCCTGAAGCTTTCTTT

clone size: -
D gene: -
J gene: TRBJ2-5
V gene: TRBV2
CDR3 protein: CASSQTTGIQETQYF
CDR3 DNA: TGTGCCAGCAGCCAGACTACAGGGATTCAAGAGACCCAGTACTTC

clone size: -
D gene: -
J gene: TRBJ1-2
V gene: TRBV7-8
CDR3 protein: CASEGLYGYTF
CDR3 DNA: TGTGCCAGCGAGGGGCTCTATGGCTACACCTTC

clone size: -
D gene: -
J gene: TRBJ1-6
V gene: TRBV10-3
CDR3 protein: CAMAGESNSPLHF
CDR3 DNA: TGTGCCATGGCCGGAGAGAGCAATTCACCCCTCCACTTT

clone size: -
D gene: -
J gene: TRBJ1-1
V gene: TRBV6-6
CDR3 protein: CASSPGQKNTEAFF
CDR3 DNA: TGTGCCAGCAGCCCCGGACAGAAAAACACTGAAGCTTTCTTT

clone size: -
D gene: TRBD1
J gene: TRBJ2-7
V gene: TRBV6-1
CDR3 protein: CASSAAGTGVSEQYF
CDR3 DNA: TGTGCCAGCAGTGCGGCCGGGACAGGGGTCTCCGAGCAGTACTTC

clone size: few
D gene: -
J gene: TRBJ2-1
V gene: TRBV7-9
CDR3 protein: CASSPPGLVYNEQFF
CDR3 DNA: TGTGCCAGCAGCCCACCGGGACTTGTATACAATGAGCAGTTCTTC

clone size: -
D gene: -
J gene: TRBJ1-3
V gene: TRBV6-6
CDR3 protein: CASSYGFSGNTIYF
CDR3 DNA: TGTGCCAGCAGTTACGGCTTCTCTGGAAACACCATATATTTT

clone size: -
D gene: -
J gene: TRBJ2-7
V gene: TRBV11-2
CDR3 protein: CASSLGHTSYEQYF
CDR3 DNA: TGTGCCAGCAGCTTGGGACACACCTCCTACGAGCAGTACTTC

clone size: -
D gene: -
J gene: TRBJ2-1
V gene: TRBV6-1
CDR3 protein: CASSVSRQNEQFF
CDR3 DNA: TGTGCCAGCAGTGTGAGCCGCCAGAATGAGCAGTTCTTC

clone size: -
D gene: -
J gene: TRBJ1-5
V gene: TRBV28
CDR3 protein: CASSLTDHSNQPQHF
CDR3 DNA: TGTGCCAGCAGTTTAACCGACCATAGCAATCAGCCCCAGCATTTT

clone size: -
D gene: -
J gene: TRBJ1-5
V gene: TRBV19
CDR3 protein: CASSIGNSNQPQHF
CDR3 DNA: TGTGCCAGTAGTATAGGGAATAGCAATCAGCCCCAGCATTTT

clone size: -
D gene: TRBD2
J gene: TRBJ2-1
V gene: TRBV9
CDR3 protein: CASSVGGGGLSYNEQFF
CDR3 DNA: TGTGCCAGCAGCGTAGGAGGCGGGGGGCTCTCCTACAATGAGCAGTTCTTC

clone size: -
D gene: -
J gene: TRBJ2-7
V gene: TRBV5-8
CDR3 protein: CASSLENAFSYEQYF
CDR3 DNA: TGTGCCAGCAGCTTGGAAAACGCGTTCTCCTACGAGCAGTACTTC

clone size: -
D gene: -
J gene: TRBJ1-1
V gene: TRBV19
CDR3 protein: CASIQGKTEAFF
CDR3 DNA: TGTGCCAGTATCCAGGGTAAGACTGAAGCTTTCTTT

clone size: -
D gene: -
J gene: TRBJ2-5
V gene: TRBV2
CDR3 protein: CASSGEQQETQYF
CDR3 DNA: TGTGCCAGCAGTGGGGAACAACAAGAGACCCAGTACTTC

clone size: -
D gene: TRBD2
J gene: TRBJ2-5
V gene: TRBV7-2
CDR3 protein: CASSLGSGGNTRETQYF
CDR3 DNA: TGTGCCAGCAGCTTAGGGAGCGGGGGGAATACCAGGGAGACCCAGTACTTC

clone size: -
D gene: -
J gene: TRBJ1-4
V gene: TRBV10-3
CDR3 protein: CAISAEEGEKLFF
CDR3 DNA: TGTGCCATCAGTGCGGAGGAAGGTGAAAAACTGTTTTTT

clone size: few
D gene: -
J gene: TRBJ1-2
V gene: TRBV28
CDR3 protein: CASTPAGYGYTF
CDR3 DNA: TGTGCCAGCACTCCGGCGGGCTATGGCTACACCTTC

clone size: -
D gene: -
J gene: TRBJ1-5
V gene: TRBV2
CDR3 protein: CASSERDSNQPQHF
CDR3 DNA: TGTGCCAGCAGTGAGAGGGATAGCAATCAGCCCCAGCATTTT

clone size: few
D gene: TRBD2
J gene: TRBJ2-7
V gene: TRBV18
CDR3 protein: CASSPTLADYYEQYF
CDR3 DNA: TGTGCCAGCTCACCGACACTAGCGGATTACTACGAGCAGTACTTC

clone size: -
D gene: -
J gene: TRBJ2-2
V gene: TRBV2
CDR3 protein: CASKLGGTGELFF
CDR3 DNA: TGTGCCAGCAAGTTGGGTGGGACCGGGGAGCTGTTTTTT

clone size: -
D gene: -
J gene: TRBJ1-5
V gene: TRBV19
CDR3 protein: CASSILGDQPQHF
CDR3 DNA: TGTGCCAGTAGTATACTGGGGGATCAGCCCCAGCATTTT

clone size: few
D gene: -
J gene: TRBJ2-7
V gene: TRBV11-2
CDR3 protein: CASSLDSGESYEQYF
CDR3 DNA: TGTGCCAGCAGCTTAGACTCAGGGGAATCCTACGAGCAGTACTTC

clone size: -
D gene: TRBD1
J gene: TRBJ1-3
V gene: TRBV2
CDR3 protein: CTSSDRGDTIYF
CDR3 DNA: TGTACCAGCAGCGACAGGGGGGACACCATATATTTT

clone size: few
D gene: -
J gene: TRBJ1-1
V gene: TRBV29-1
CDR3 protein: CSVEWVTEAFF
CDR3 DNA: TGCAGCGTCGAATGGGTTACTGAAGCTTTCTTT

clone size: -
D gene: TRBD1
J gene: TRBJ2-3
V gene: TRBV19
CDR3 protein: CASSIRGTGSRTDTQYF
CDR3 DNA: TGTGCCAGTAGTATACGCGGGACAGGGAGTCGCACAGATACGCAGTATTTT

clone size: few
D gene: -
J gene: TRBJ2-3
V gene: TRBV9
CDR3 protein: CASSVGGGRPDTQYF
CDR3 DNA: TGTGCCAGCAGCGTAGGTGGGGGGAGGCCAGATACGCAGTATTTT

clone size: -
D gene: TRBD1
J gene: TRBJ1-2
V gene: TRBV5-4
CDR3 protein: CASRKTGVNYGYTF
CDR3 DNA: TGTGCCAGCAGAAAGACAGGGGTTAACTATGGCTACACCTTC